Listed below are T cell receptor beta chains from one sample, sequenced in a study of early T cells in non-severe SARS-CoV-2 infection. TCRdb ran MiXCR on the 5' RACE reads and lists one entry per CDR3 protein. The table has about 57,000 distinct CDR3 sequences, 10% seen once. The material sequenced was whole blood. The receptors come from an adult who was a healthcare worker with PCR-confirmed SARS-CoV-2 infection or an uninfected control (not recorded which). Both conserved end residues are part of each CDR3. Each record gives: CDR3 length, D gene, J gene, clone size, V gene, CDR3 DNA, CDR3 protein. A D gene is named only where the DNA matches it firmly. Expanded clones are given a class, and other clones once, few, many or no size at all.

len: 13
d_gene: TRBD1
j_gene: TRBJ1-1
abundance: many
v_gene: TRBV29-1
CDR3nt: TGCAGCGTTCCGAGACAGGGGACCACTGAAGCTTTCTTT
CDR3aa: CSVPRQGTTEAFF

len: 14
d_gene: .
j_gene: TRBJ1-4
abundance: medium-sized
v_gene: TRBV27
CDR3nt: TGTGCCAGCAGTTTAACCGGGTACGGAGAAAAACTGTTTTTT
CDR3aa: CASSLTGYGEKLFF

len: 15
d_gene: TRBD1
j_gene: TRBJ1-6
abundance: many
v_gene: TRBV29-1
CDR3nt: TGCAGCGTCCAAACTGGGACAGCCCCCAATTCACCCCTCCACTTT
CDR3aa: CSVQTGTAPNSPLHF

len: 15
d_gene: .
j_gene: TRBJ2-1
abundance: .
v_gene: TRBV18
CDR3nt: TGTGCCAGCTCACTCGCCCCGGGAGCTGAGGGTGAGCAGTTCTTC
CDR3aa: CASSLAPGAEGEQFF

len: 14
d_gene: .
j_gene: TRBJ2-1
abundance: .
v_gene: TRBV11-3
CDR3nt: TGTGCCAGTTTCGCCGGGTCCTCCTACAATGAGCAGTTCTTC
CDR3aa: CASFAGSSYNEQFF

len: 16
d_gene: TRBD1
j_gene: TRBJ2-2
abundance: many
v_gene: TRBV7-6
CDR3nt: TGTGCCAGCAGCCCCCGGGACAGGGCGAACACCGGGGAGCTGTTTTTT
CDR3aa: CASSPRDRANTGELFF

len: 13
d_gene: .
j_gene: TRBJ1-1
abundance: many
v_gene: TRBV30
CDR3nt: TGTGCCTGGAGCGCAACCGGCCTGACAAAAGCTTTCTTT
CDR3aa: CAWSATGLTKAFF

len: 14
d_gene: .
j_gene: TRBJ1-2
abundance: .
v_gene: TRBV27
CDR3nt: TGTGCCAGCAGTTTGAAGGGGACACCTTATGGCTACACCTTC
CDR3aa: CASSLKGTPYGYTF

len: 13
d_gene: .
j_gene: TRBJ2-4
abundance: few
v_gene: TRBV20-1
CDR3nt: TGCAGTGCTGCCGGGACCCCGGGGAACATTCAGTACTTC
CDR3aa: CSAAGTPGNIQYF

len: 16
d_gene: TRBD1
j_gene: TRBJ2-7
abundance: many
v_gene: TRBV7-9
CDR3nt: TGTGCCAGCAGCTTAGAGTTCGGGACAGCCCCCTACGAGCAGTACTTC
CDR3aa: CASSLEFGTAPYEQYF

len: 16
d_gene: TRBD2
j_gene: TRBJ2-3
abundance: many
v_gene: TRBV7-6
CDR3nt: TGTGCCAGCAGCTCTGGACTAGCGGGGGACACAGATACGCAGTATTTT
CDR3aa: CASSSGLAGDTDTQYF

len: 14
d_gene: TRBD1
j_gene: TRBJ1-1
abundance: many
v_gene: TRBV7-2
CDR3nt: TGTGCCAGCAGCTATCCCGACAGGGCGACTGAAGCTTTCTTT
CDR3aa: CASSYPDRATEAFF

len: 16
d_gene: TRBD1
j_gene: TRBJ1-6
abundance: .
v_gene: TRBV6-1
CDR3nt: TGTGCCAGCAGTGAACGGGCAGGGGGCATGAATTCACCCCTCCACTTT
CDR3aa: CASSERAGGMNSPLHF

len: 14
d_gene: TRBD1
j_gene: TRBJ2-3
abundance: many
v_gene: TRBV7-8
CDR3nt: TGTGCCAGCAGCTTCGACAGGGGCACAGATACGCAGTATTTT
CDR3aa: CASSFDRGTDTQYF

len: 14
d_gene: .
j_gene: TRBJ2-6
abundance: .
v_gene: TRBV28
CDR3nt: TGTGCCAGCTACCCTAGCTCTGGGGCCAACGTCCTGACTTTC
CDR3aa: CASYPSSGANVLTF

len: 16
d_gene: .
j_gene: TRBJ1-1
abundance: few
v_gene: TRBV5-1
CDR3nt: TGCGCCAGCAGCTTGGGGTACCTGTCCGGGAGCGCTGAAGCTTTCTTT
CDR3aa: CASSLGYLSGSAEAFF

len: 15
d_gene: .
j_gene: TRBJ1-1
abundance: many
v_gene: TRBV7-2
CDR3nt: TGTGCCAGCAGTGAACCAGGGTTTATGAACACTGAAGCTTTCTTT
CDR3aa: CASSEPGFMNTEAFF

len: 14
d_gene: TRBD2
j_gene: TRBJ2-1
abundance: .
v_gene: TRBV20-1
CDR3nt: TGCAGTGTAGGGGCGGGCCTAGCGGGAGTAGAGCAGTTCTTC
CDR3aa: CSVGAGLAGVEQFF

len: 12
d_gene: .
j_gene: TRBJ2-6
abundance: .
v_gene: TRBV6-2/TRBV6-3
CDR3nt: TGTGCCAGCGAAGCTGGGGCCAACGTCCTGACTTTC
CDR3aa: CASEAGANVLTF

len: 16
d_gene: .
j_gene: TRBJ2-5
abundance: .
v_gene: TRBV3-1
CDR3nt: TGTGCCAGCAGCCAAGATAATAAGGGTCGCACGGAGACCCAGTACTTC
CDR3aa: CASSQDNKGRTETQYF

len: 15
d_gene: TRBD2
j_gene: TRBJ2-1
abundance: few
v_gene: TRBV19
CDR3nt: TGTGCCAGTAGTATTCGGCTAGCGGGATACAATGAGCAGTTCTTC
CDR3aa: CASSIRLAGYNEQFF

len: 17
d_gene: TRBD1
j_gene: TRBJ1-2
abundance: few
v_gene: TRBV20-1
CDR3nt: TGCAGTGCAGAAAGACAGGGGCCGACCACATCTAACTATGGCTACACCTTC
CDR3aa: CSAERQGPTTSNYGYTF

len: 16
d_gene: TRBD2
j_gene: TRBJ2-1
abundance: few
v_gene: TRBV20-1
CDR3nt: TGCAGTGCTAGAGCCCCGGGGGGACTAGCGGACAATGAGCAGTTCTTC
CDR3aa: CSARAPGGLADNEQFF

len: 15
d_gene: .
j_gene: TRBJ2-1
abundance: .
v_gene: TRBV7-6
CDR3nt: TGTGCCAGCAGCTTAGAAGCGGCCTCCTACAATGAGCAGTTCTTC
CDR3aa: CASSLEAASYNEQFF

len: 15
d_gene: .
j_gene: TRBJ2-2
abundance: many
v_gene: TRBV5-1
CDR3nt: TGCGCCAGCAGCTCACGGACTACCTCCGACGGGGAGCTGTTTTTT
CDR3aa: CASSSRTTSDGELFF

len: 14
d_gene: TRBD1
j_gene: TRBJ1-1
abundance: many
v_gene: TRBV7-6
CDR3nt: TGTGCCAGCAGCTCGGGACAGTTGAACACTGAAGCTTTCTTT
CDR3aa: CASSSGQLNTEAFF

len: 17
d_gene: TRBD1
j_gene: TRBJ2-1
abundance: few
v_gene: TRBV5-8
CDR3nt: TGTGCCAGCAGCTTGCGGGCGGGTGACAGGGGTAGAAAAGAGCAGTTCTTC
CDR3aa: CASSLRAGDRGRKEQFF

len: 16
d_gene: .
j_gene: TRBJ2-6
abundance: many
v_gene: TRBV7-3
CDR3nt: TGTGCCAGCAGCTTAGGACTTCCTTCTGGGGCCAACGTCCTGACTTTC
CDR3aa: CASSLGLPSGANVLTF

len: 14
d_gene: .
j_gene: TRBJ2-3
abundance: few
v_gene: TRBV19
CDR3nt: TGTGCCAGTAGTATAAGAAGTTTGGCAGATACGCAGTATTTT
CDR3aa: CASSIRSLADTQYF

len: 17
d_gene: .
j_gene: TRBJ2-2
abundance: once
v_gene: TRBV9
CDR3nt: TGTGCCAGCAGCGTAGCCCAGACTAGGTCGAACACCGGGGAGCTGTTTTTT
CDR3aa: CASSVAQTRSNTGELFF

len: 12
d_gene: .
j_gene: TRBJ2-1
abundance: few
v_gene: TRBV6-2/TRBV6-3
CDR3nt: TGTGCTGCCGGGAGCTCCTACAATGAGCAGTTCTTC
CDR3aa: CAAGSSYNEQFF

len: 13
d_gene: .
j_gene: TRBJ2-1
abundance: many
v_gene: TRBV3-1
CDR3nt: TGTGCCAGCAGCCCAAGTGGGGGGACCGAGCAGTTCTTC
CDR3aa: CASSPSGGTEQFF

len: 13
d_gene: .
j_gene: TRBJ2-5
abundance: many
v_gene: TRBV5-1
CDR3nt: TGCGCCAGCAGCTTTCAGGGGGAGGAAACCCAGTACTTC
CDR3aa: CASSFQGEETQYF

len: 12
d_gene: .
j_gene: TRBJ2-1
abundance: many
v_gene: TRBV10-3
CDR3nt: TGTGCCATCAGTGATTATTACAATGAGCAGTTCTTC
CDR3aa: CAISDYYNEQFF

len: 15
d_gene: .
j_gene: TRBJ2-3
abundance: many
v_gene: TRBV12-3/TRBV12-4
CDR3nt: TGTGCCAGCAGTTATGGGCAGGGGTCTAAAGATACGCAGTATTTT
CDR3aa: CASSYGQGSKDTQYF

len: 14
d_gene: .
j_gene: TRBJ2-7
abundance: many
v_gene: TRBV12-3/TRBV12-4
CDR3nt: TGTGCCAGCAGTTTACAGGGCCGATCCTACGAGCAGTACTTC
CDR3aa: CASSLQGRSYEQYF

len: 14
d_gene: TRBD2
j_gene: TRBJ2-1
abundance: many
v_gene: TRBV5-1
CDR3nt: TGCGCCAGCAGCTTGGGTAGCGGGTACAATGAGCAGTTCTTC
CDR3aa: CASSLGSGYNEQFF

len: 15
d_gene: TRBD1
j_gene: TRBJ1-1
abundance: medium-sized
v_gene: TRBV3-1
CDR3nt: TGTGCCAGCAGCCAGTTGGCAGGGGGGAACACTGAAGCTTTCTTT
CDR3aa: CASSQLAGGNTEAFF

len: 15
d_gene: .
j_gene: TRBJ2-3
abundance: .
v_gene: TRBV5-6
CDR3nt: TGTGCCAGCAGCCTCTACGGGACTTCCACAGATACGCAGTATTTT
CDR3aa: CASSLYGTSTDTQYF

len: 14
d_gene: .
j_gene: TRBJ1-5
abundance: .
v_gene: TRBV19
CDR3nt: TGTGCCAGTAGTAACAGGGCCAGCAATCAGCCCCAGCATTTT
CDR3aa: CASSNRASNQPQHF

len: 13
d_gene: .
j_gene: TRBJ2-4
abundance: few
v_gene: TRBV20-1
CDR3nt: TGCAGTGCCGGACAGTTAGCCAAAAACATTCAGTACTTC
CDR3aa: CSAGQLAKNIQYF

len: 14
d_gene: .
j_gene: TRBJ1-5
abundance: many
v_gene: TRBV6-1
CDR3nt: TGTGCCAGCAGTGAAGGAGGGAGCAATCAGCCCCAGCATTTT
CDR3aa: CASSEGGSNQPQHF

len: 16
d_gene: .
j_gene: TRBJ1-2
abundance: few
v_gene: TRBV9
CDR3nt: TGTGCCAGCAGCGCGGGACGGGCCCTGGGTAACTATGGCTACACCTTC
CDR3aa: CASSAGRALGNYGYTF

len: 18
d_gene: TRBD1
j_gene: TRBJ2-1
abundance: many
v_gene: TRBV6-6
CDR3nt: TGTGCCAGCAGTTACTCACAGGGGGCGCAGCGGGGCTACAATGAGCAGTTCTTC
CDR3aa: CASSYSQGAQRGYNEQFF

len: 13
d_gene: TRBD1
j_gene: TRBJ1-5
abundance: .
v_gene: TRBV6-5
CDR3nt: TGTGCCAGCAGTTACTCGAACCGGGACAGGCCTTCTTTT
CDR3aa: CASSYSNRDRPSF

len: 15
d_gene: TRBD1
j_gene: TRBJ1-5
abundance: .
v_gene: TRBV7-2
CDR3nt: TGTGCCAGCAGCTACCGCCGAGACAGGGCTCAGCCCCAGCATTTT
CDR3aa: CASSYRRDRAQPQHF

len: 19
d_gene: .
j_gene: TRBJ1-2
abundance: many
v_gene: TRBV27
CDR3nt: TGTGCCAGCAGTTTATCAGGGACAATCCTTTCCGACGTCCATGATGGCTACACCTTC
CDR3aa: CASSLSGTILSDVHDGYTF

len: 15
d_gene: .
j_gene: TRBJ1-5
abundance: few
v_gene: TRBV5-5
CDR3nt: TGTGCCAGCAGCTTTATAGGTTCGGGCAATCAGCCCCAGCATTTT
CDR3aa: CASSFIGSGNQPQHF

len: 16
d_gene: .
j_gene: TRBJ1-5
abundance: many
v_gene: TRBV12-3/TRBV12-4
CDR3nt: TGTGCCAGCAGTTTAGCGGGCCCGGGGGGTAATCAGCCCCAGCATTTT
CDR3aa: CASSLAGPGGNQPQHF

len: 15
d_gene: .
j_gene: TRBJ2-5
abundance: .
v_gene: TRBV18
CDR3nt: TGTGCCAGCTCACCACCGGGTAGGAAGGGGGAGACCCAGTACTTC
CDR3aa: CASSPPGRKGETQYF

len: 13
d_gene: .
j_gene: TRBJ1-3
abundance: many
v_gene: TRBV12-3/TRBV12-4
CDR3nt: TGTGCCAGCAGTTTAGGACTGTTGAACACCATATATTTT
CDR3aa: CASSLGLLNTIYF

len: 15
d_gene: TRBD1
j_gene: TRBJ2-4
abundance: .
v_gene: TRBV29-1
CDR3nt: TGCAGCGTTGTTACGTTTTACGGAGACAGGGGCATTCAGTACTTC
CDR3aa: CSVVTFYGDRGIQYF

len: 15
d_gene: .
j_gene: TRBJ1-4
abundance: .
v_gene: TRBV7-9
CDR3nt: TGTGCCAGCAGCTTAGGAGGAGGGCAAGAGAGGAAACTGTTTTTT
CDR3aa: CASSLGGGQERKLFF

len: 13
d_gene: .
j_gene: TRBJ1-2
abundance: many
v_gene: TRBV10-3
CDR3nt: TGTGCCATCAGTGAGTGGATTAACTATGGCTACACCTTC
CDR3aa: CAISEWINYGYTF

len: 17
d_gene: .
j_gene: TRBJ2-2
abundance: many
v_gene: TRBV7-2
CDR3nt: TGTGCCAGCAGCACCTACCAGGTGCTCGCGAACACCGGGGAGCTGTTTTTT
CDR3aa: CASSTYQVLANTGELFF